This T cell receptor (beta chain) was retrieved from a study of blood T cell repertoires in COVID-19. Study-wide context: Whether acute or convalescent, the COVID-19 samples came from the United States, Italy and Spain.

With 5 bases removed from V and 0 bases from J, the gap between germline ends came to 16 bases. Germline lookup yields CDR1 SGHNT and CDR2 YENEEA. This CDR3 spans 16 amino acids. Participants' own reports of clinical history determined their cohort assignment. Recovered status in Cohort 3 required two negative PCRs, clearance, or symptom resolution. Sequencing was performed with immunoSEQ multiplex PCR; in TCRdb, only in-frame clones are kept and a portion is missing. Of some 300,000 clones listed, about nine tenths were seen once; the top ten hold 3.5% to 4.5%. V usage is TRBV11-3 and J usage is TRBJ1-1, with D tentatively TRBD1 (5 bases). This receptor was identified in a man aged 25 to 40 who had recovered from COVID-19. The sequencing input was PBMCs or T cells enriched from blood (not recorded which). The CDR3 here is CASSPLAGLLNTEAFF. The CDR3 nucleotides are TGTGCCAGCAGCCCCCTAGCGGGACTGCTGAACACTGAAGCTTTCTTT.